This passage covers 23 T cell receptor beta chains from one sample sequenced in a study of patients and donors after allogeneic stem cell transplantation. TCRdb reprocessed the RT-PCR reads via MiXCR and lists one record per CDR3 protein. The sample consists of about 200,000 distinct CDR3 sequences, 35% to 50% of them appearing once. The sample was blood, either unsorted or a sorted T cell fraction (not recorded which). These receptors came from a human donor who was either an allogeneic HSCT recipient or a stem cell or donor lymphocyte infusion donor (not recorded which). It is not recorded whose cells these are; they may come from a transplant donor.

The chain employs TRBV7-9 and TRBJ1-6; a weak D match, TRBD1 (6 bases). The V and J ends lost 2 bases and 7 bases respectively, with 9 bases between them. Germline V CDR1 and CDR2: SEHNR, FQNEAQ (reference sequence). The CDR3 loop spans 14 amino acids. CDR3: CASSLQGRNSPLHF. The CDR3 nucleotides are TGTGCCAGCAGCTTACAGGGGCGGAATTCACCCCTCCACTTT.

The chain carries TRBV12-3 or TRBV12-4 and TRBJ2-5; 7 nucleotides align to TRBD2. CDR3 length: 13 amino acids. Unmatched junction bases numbered 3, after V lost 3 bases and J lost 5 bases. This CDR3 is CASSLTAGETQYF. The CDR3, as DNA: TGTGCCAGCAGTTTGACAGCGGGGGAGACCCAGTACTTC.

The J gene is TRBJ1-1, the V gene TRBV6-2 or TRBV6-3, with no clear D. V was pared by 4 bases and J by 1 base, with 10 bases between. Per germline, CDR1 MNHEY and CDR2 SVGEGT. This CDR3 has 14 amino acids. CDR3 region: CASSSNTQNTEAFF. The CDR3 region has the DNA TGTGCCAGCAGTTCAAATACACAGAACACTGAAGCTTTCTTT.

The rearrangement uses TRBV7-9 and TRBJ2-5; D uncertain. V was pared by 4 bases and J by 2 bases, with 14 bases between. Germline values: CDR1 SEHNR, CDR2 FQNEAQ (reference sequence). The CDR3 runs to 15 residues. The CDR3: CASSSTERIQETQYF. The CDR3 DNA follows: TGTGCCAGCAGCTCCACAGAGAGAATTCAAGAGACCCAGTACTTC.

The chain combines TRBV3-1 with TRBJ2-1; a weak D match, TRBD1 (5 bases). The CDR3 has 15 amino acids. Germline V gene sequence: CDR1 LGHDT, CDR2 YNNKEL (reference sequence). The V end was cut by 6 bases, the J end by 5 bases, with 17 bases between. The CDR3 bases are TGTGCCAGCAGTCTCAGGGCCGCTAGTGACAATGAGCAGTTCTTC. Protein: CASSLRAASDNEQFF.

The rearrangement links TRBV12-3 or TRBV12-4 to TRBJ1-2; D is perhaps TRBD1 (5 bases). Between the trimmed V and J ends, which lost 3 bases and 10 bases, there was a span of 12 bases. CDR3 length: 12 amino acids. CDR3 sequence (DNA): TGTGCCAGCAGTTTCGGGGGGGACGCCTACACCTTC. This codes for CASSFGGDAYTF.

The V gene is TRBV12-3 or TRBV12-4, the J gene TRBJ2-3; D might be TRBD2 (5 bases). V lost 5 bases and J 6 bases, leaving 18 bases between the germline ends. This CDR3 is 15 amino acids long. The CDR3 loop reads CASSTSGSFEDTQYF. The CDR3 DNA follows: TGTGCCAGCAGTACCTCGGGGAGTTTCGAGGATACGCAGTATTTT.

This clonotype was detected only a few times. V gene TRBV27 combines with J gene TRBJ1-1; TRBD1 might be the D (5 bases). CDR1 and CDR2 from the germline V gene are MNHEY and SMNVEV (reference sequence). This CDR3 contains 13 residues. V was cut by 0 bases and J by 12 bases, with 14 bases left in between. CDR3 nucleotides: TGTGCCAGCAGTTTATCCAAGCTGCAGGGTCCTTTCTTT. It specifies CASSLSKLQGPFF.

This clonotype was seen ten or more times. The rearrangement links TRBV10-2 to TRBJ1-5; no clear D. Germline values: CDR1 WSHSY, CDR2 SAAADI. This CDR3 contains 14 residues. V lost 3 bases, J lost 5 bases, and 11 bases lay in between. CDR3 protein: CASSDLGNHQPQHF. The DNA for the CDR3 is TGCGCCAGCAGTGACCTGGGTAACCATCAGCCCCAGCATTTT.

This chain links TRBV15 with TRBJ2-2, with unresolved D. Trimming left V 0 bases short and J 6 bases short, with 11 bases between. Germline V gene sequence: CDR1 LNHNV, CDR2 YYDKDF (reference sequence). The CDR3 consists of 15 residues. The CDR3 DNA reads TGTGCCACCAGCAGAGATGAGAGAGTGGCCGGGGAGCTGTTTTTT. Its translation is CATSRDERVAGELFF.

The table lists this clonotype with a few counts. This sequence joins TRBV6-2 or TRBV6-3 and TRBJ2-1, with D possibly matching TRBD2 (5 bases). Trimming took 2 bases from V and 7 from J, leaving 15 bases between them. Germline values: CDR1 MNHEY, CDR2 SVGEGT. The CDR3 covers 15 residues. The CDR3 DNA follows: TGTGCCAGCAGTTACACGGGATCTCTCTGGAATGAGCAGTTCTTC. Protein: CASSYTGSLWNEQFF.

The V gene is TRBV7-9, the J gene TRBJ1-4; unclear D gene. The CDR3 consists of 15 residues. V gave up 1 base and J gave up 4 bases, with 10 bases separating them. Germline loops: CDR1 SEHNR, CDR2 FQNEAQ (reference sequence). The CDR3 here is CASSLEGGFNEKLFF. CDR3 in DNA: TGTGCCAGCAGCTTAGAAGGCGGGTTTAATGAAAAACTGTTTTTT.

This chain connects TRBV12-3 or TRBV12-4 to TRBJ1-1, with D perhaps matching TRBD1 (6 bases). V was trimmed by 3 bases and J by 3 bases, leaving 17 bases between them. CDR3 length equals 16 residues. The CDR3 nucleotides are TGTGCCAGCAGTTTTCAGGGGCCCGCTTGGGACACTGAAGCTTTCTTT. The encoded protein is CASSFQGPAWDTEAFF.

This clonotype was counted a few times. The chain employs TRBV12-3 or TRBV12-4 and TRBJ1-1; TRBD1 matches 7 bases. The CDR3 runs 15 residues. The junction had 13 bases not matched to a gene; V was cut back by 7 bases and J by 5 bases. CDR3 DNA: TGTGCCAGCACCCCATTTGGCAGGGGGTATACTGAAGCTTTCTTT. It is translated as CASTPFGRGYTEAFF.

This rearrangement joins TRBV29-1 to TRBJ2-1, with unresolved D. The V end was cut by 3 bases, the J end by 8 bases, with 11 bases between. This CDR3 contains 12 residues. Germline lookup yields CDR1 SQVTM and CDR2 ANQGSEA. The DNA for the CDR3 is TGCAGCGTTGATCGCCCGCCCGATGAGCAGTTCTTC. Amino acids: CSVDRPPDEQFF.

This clonotype came up a few times. The chain uses TRBV28 and TRBJ1-4; TRBD1 might be the D (5 bases). The CDR3 is made up of 14 amino acids. Trimming took off 5 bases at V and 4 bases at J, with 11 bases between the two ends. In germline, CDR1 is MDHEN, CDR2 SYDVKM. CDR3 nucleotide sequence: TGTGCCAGCAGTACGACAGATTTTAATGAAAAACTGTTTTTT. Residues: CASSTTDFNEKLFF.

The chain employs TRBV24-1 and TRBJ2-7; TRBD1 is a possible D gene (7 bases). Germline V gives CDR1 KGHDR, CDR2 SFDVKD. This CDR3 comprises 15 residues. The V end lost 0 bases, the J end lost 6 bases, and 14 bases lay between the germline ends. DNA of the CDR3: TGTGCCACCAGTGATTTGAGGGACAGACTAGGCGAGCAGTACTTC. This sequence encodes CATSDLRDRLGEQYF.

The rearrangement uses TRBV6-2 or TRBV6-3 and TRBJ2-7; perhaps TRBD1 as D (5 bases). CDR1 and CDR2 from the germline V gene are MNHEY and SVGEGT. Trimming left V 0 bases short and J 2 bases short, with 8 bases between. The CDR3 length is 14 residues. The CDR3 is CASSYSEQAYEQYF. CDR3 DNA sequence: TGTGCCAGCAGTTACTCGGAACAGGCCTACGAGCAGTACTTC.

This rearrangement joins TRBV2 to TRBJ2-1; 9 bases are a match to TRBD2. Germline V lookup: CDR1 SNHLY, CDR2 FYNNEI. Trimming at V came to 11 bases and at J to 2 bases, leaving 4 bases not matched to a gene. CDR3 length: 13 amino acids. CDR3 region: CAQTSGTYNEQFF. CDR3 DNA: TGTGCCCAGACTAGCGGCACCTACAATGAGCAGTTCTTC.

The genes are TRBV25-1 and TRBJ2-2; no clear D gene. The CDR3 sequence is 13 residues long. The germline gives CDR1 MGHDK, CDR2 SYGVNS. Trimming pared 0 bases from V and 2 bases from J, leaving 1 base between. Here the CDR3 reads CASSEYNTGELFF. CDR3 sequence (DNA): TGTGCCAGCAGTGAATATAACACCGGGGAGCTGTTTTTT.

V is TRBV29-1 and J is TRBJ1-1; maybe TRBD1 (6 bases). V lost 7 bases to trimming and J lost 0 bases, with 12 bases between them. The CDR3 extends over 13 amino acids. Germline V CDR1 and CDR2: SQVTM, ANQGSEA. The CDR3 DNA reads TGCAGCGCTCAACAGGGTATGAACACTGAAGCTTTCTTT. Translation gives CSAQQGMNTEAFF.

This chain joins TRBV11-2 and TRBJ1-2; D is unresolved. Germline V CDR1 and CDR2: SGHAT, FQNNGV. The CDR3 covers 14 residues. Trimming cost V 5 bases and J 7 bases, with 17 bases left between them. The DNA for the CDR3 is TGTGCCAGCAGCGAACTTGACATTTACCGTGGCTACACCTTC. Protein sequence: CASSELDIYRGYTF.

There are a few counts of this clonotype. This chain uses TRBV29-1 with TRBJ1-1; 10 nucleotides match TRBD1. This CDR3 comprises 14 residues. Germline values: CDR1 SQVTM, CDR2 ANQGSEA. V was clipped by 2 bases and J by 1 base; unmatched bases: 1. CDR3 nucleotide sequence: TGCAGCGTTGAAAGGGACAGGGGGAACACTGAAGCTTTCTTT. Amino acids: CSVERDRGNTEAFF.